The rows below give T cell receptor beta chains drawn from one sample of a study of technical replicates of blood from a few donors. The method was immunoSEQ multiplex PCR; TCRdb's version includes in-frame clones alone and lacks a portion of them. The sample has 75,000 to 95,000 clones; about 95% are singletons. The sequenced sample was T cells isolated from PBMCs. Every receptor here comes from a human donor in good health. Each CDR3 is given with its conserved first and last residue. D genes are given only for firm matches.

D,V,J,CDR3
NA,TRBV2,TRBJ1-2,CASSAVSGAVSGYTF
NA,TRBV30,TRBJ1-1,CAWSVLVRVEAFF
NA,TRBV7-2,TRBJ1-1,CASSRRQETEAFF
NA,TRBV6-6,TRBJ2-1,CASRKQGDEQFF
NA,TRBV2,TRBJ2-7,CASSDVGQGTYEQYF
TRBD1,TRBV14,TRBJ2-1,CASSHRDRVYNEQFF
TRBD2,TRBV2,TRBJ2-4,CASSDRGGAKNIQYF
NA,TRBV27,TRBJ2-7,CASTRKAGHSYEQYF
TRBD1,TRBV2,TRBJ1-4,CASSVSGTGAEKLFF
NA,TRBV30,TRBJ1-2,CAWRFSGGYTF
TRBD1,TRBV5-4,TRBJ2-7,CASSLGQGVDEQYF
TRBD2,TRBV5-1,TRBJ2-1,CASRPAVVGEGYEQFF
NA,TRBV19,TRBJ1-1,CASSPIEKNTEAFF
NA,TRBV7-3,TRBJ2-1,CASSSGLTPEQFF
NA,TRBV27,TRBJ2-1,CASSPNSGNEQFF
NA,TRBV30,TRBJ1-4,CAWGGGAREKLFF
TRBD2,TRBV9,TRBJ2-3,CASSEPSSTSGRALGTDTQYF
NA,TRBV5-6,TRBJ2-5,CASSFSGRYQETQYF
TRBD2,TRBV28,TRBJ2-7,CAATAPGGTYEQYF
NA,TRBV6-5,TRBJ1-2,CASSYQGEGYTF
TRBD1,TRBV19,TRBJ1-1,CASSIGQGAWNTEAFF
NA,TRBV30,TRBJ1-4,CAWSAFLILEEKLFF
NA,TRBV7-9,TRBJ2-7,CASSLTREGHEQYF
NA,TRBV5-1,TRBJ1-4,CASSSRAGGSEKLFF
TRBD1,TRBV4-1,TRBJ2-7,CASSQEARGTGYPYEQYF
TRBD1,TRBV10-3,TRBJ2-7,CATTGVYYEQYF
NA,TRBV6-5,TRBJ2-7,CASSYSGGTSYEQYF
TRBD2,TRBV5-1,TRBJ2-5,CASSLWLAGAAETQYF
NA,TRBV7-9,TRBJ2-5,CASRLTTEQETQYF
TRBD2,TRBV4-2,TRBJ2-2,CAITTSAGGELFF
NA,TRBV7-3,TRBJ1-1,CASSLTGNTEAFF
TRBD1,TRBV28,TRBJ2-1,CASTPGQGSNEQFF
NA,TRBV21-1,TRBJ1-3,CASSRVKDSGSGNTIYF
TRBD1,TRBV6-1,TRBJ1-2,CATYRGQGDYGYTF
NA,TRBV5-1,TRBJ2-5,CASSLDGGQETQYF
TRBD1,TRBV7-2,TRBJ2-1,CASSSRGTGSYNEQFF